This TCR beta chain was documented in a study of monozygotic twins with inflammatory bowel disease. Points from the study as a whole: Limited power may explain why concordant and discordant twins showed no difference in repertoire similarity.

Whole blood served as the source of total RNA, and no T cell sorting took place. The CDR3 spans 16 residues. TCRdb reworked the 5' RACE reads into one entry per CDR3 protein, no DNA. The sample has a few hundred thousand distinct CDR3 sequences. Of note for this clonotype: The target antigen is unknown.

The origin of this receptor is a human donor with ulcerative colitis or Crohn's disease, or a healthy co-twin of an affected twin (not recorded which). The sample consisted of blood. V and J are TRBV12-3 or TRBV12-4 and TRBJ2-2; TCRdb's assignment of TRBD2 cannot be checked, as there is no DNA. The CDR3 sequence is CASSSAGAGNTGELFF.